This TCR beta chain emerged from a study of blood T cell repertoires in COVID-19. Per the original methods: By means of reference gene primer amplification, nucleated cell counts were estimated. Produced via immunoSEQ multiplex PCR; TCRdb's table is partial and in-frame only. The D gene and trimming were derived from the DNA, and the V and J assignments and clone size from that table. The table shows under 85,000 clones, with about four fifths occurring only once. This clonotype originated in a man over 45 with acute or convalescent COVID-19. Sequencing was done on a sample of peripheral blood.

The CDR3 nucleotides are TGTGCCAGCAGCGTAGCTACTAGCGGAGCCAACAATGAGCAGTTCTTC. It codes for CASSVATSGANNEQFF. This chain uses TRBV9 with TRBJ2-1, with 8 bases identical to TRBD2. V shed 0 bases and J 5 bases; nucleotides not matched to a gene: 7. The CDR3 has 16 amino acids. Germline V CDR1 and CDR2: SGDLS, YYNGEE.